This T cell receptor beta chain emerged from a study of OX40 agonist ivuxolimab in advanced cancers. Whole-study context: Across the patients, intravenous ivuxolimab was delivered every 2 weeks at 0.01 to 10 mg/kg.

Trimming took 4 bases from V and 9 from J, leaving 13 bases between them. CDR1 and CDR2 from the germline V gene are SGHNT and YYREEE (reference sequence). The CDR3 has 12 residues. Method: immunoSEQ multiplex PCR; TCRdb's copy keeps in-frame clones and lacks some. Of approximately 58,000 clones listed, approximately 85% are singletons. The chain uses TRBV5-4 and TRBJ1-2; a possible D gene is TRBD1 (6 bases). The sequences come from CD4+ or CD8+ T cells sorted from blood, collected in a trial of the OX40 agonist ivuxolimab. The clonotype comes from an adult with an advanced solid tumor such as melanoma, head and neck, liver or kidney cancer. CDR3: CASSTKTGSYTF. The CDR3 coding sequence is TGTGCCAGCAGCACTAAAACAGGGAGCTACACCTTC.